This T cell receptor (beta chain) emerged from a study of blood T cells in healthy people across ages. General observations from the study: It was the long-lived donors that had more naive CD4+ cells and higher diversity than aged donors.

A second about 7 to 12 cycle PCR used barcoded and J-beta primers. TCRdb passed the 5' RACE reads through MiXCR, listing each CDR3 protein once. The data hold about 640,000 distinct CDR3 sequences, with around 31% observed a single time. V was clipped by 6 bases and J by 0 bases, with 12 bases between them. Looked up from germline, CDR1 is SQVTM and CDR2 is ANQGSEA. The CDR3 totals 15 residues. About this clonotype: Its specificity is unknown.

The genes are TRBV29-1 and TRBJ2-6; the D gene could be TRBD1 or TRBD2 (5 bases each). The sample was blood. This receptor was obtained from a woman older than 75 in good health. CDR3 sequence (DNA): TGCAGCGTGGGGACGGAGAGCTCTGGGGCCAACGTCCTGACTTTC. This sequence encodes CSVGTESSGANVLTF.